This T cell receptor beta chain was captured by sequencing in a study of T cells after yellow fever vaccination. Looking at the study overall: Low-cell-number fractions were prepared with SMART-Seq v4 Ultra Low Input.

Study-level findings and limits: A faster peak, day 5 versus 15, was reached by the weaker secondary response. Booster sampling recovered most clones from primary vaccination (under 97% CD4, just over 85% CD8).

From the 5' RACE reads, TCRdb called clonotypes with MiXCR, one entry per CDR3 protein. The sample holds 250,000 or so distinct CDR3 sequences, less than 9% seen once. As to this clonotype: Its antigen is currently unknown.

After removal of 1 base from V and 1 base from J, the junction contained 10 bases not matched to a gene. Per the germline V gene, CDR1 is SGHNT and CDR2 is YYREEE (reference sequence). This CDR3 spans 19 amino acids. Sequences were derived from CD4+ T cells sorted from PBMCs, sampled 15 days after the yellow fever booster vaccination. This receptor was identified in a man aged 25-45 years who received the YFV17D yellow fever vaccine. V is TRBV5-4 and J is TRBJ1-5; TRBD1 aligns across 11 bases. The CDR3 is CASSLLGTGGMTSNQPQHF. DNA of the CDR3: TGTGCCAGCAGCTTGTTGGGGACAGGGGGAATGACGAGCAATCAGCCCCAGCATTTT.